This TCR beta chain was sequenced during a study of prognosis after radiotherapy for stage I lung cancer. V was shortened by 5 bases and J by 11 bases, with 32 bases between the two germline ends. The CDR3 contains 18 residues. Genomic DNA served as the source from which two-round multiplex PCR generated TCR beta CDR3 amplicons. Amplification in first-round PCR relied on primers specific to each TRBV and TRBJ gene. Via MiXCR, TCRdb re-called the multiplex PCR reads, giving one row per CDR3 protein. The sample carries about 16,000 distinct CDR3 sequences, about 47% recorded once. The gene calls are TRBV12-3 or TRBV12-4 and TRBJ2-3, with D perhaps given as TRBD1 or TRBD2 (9 bases each). This specimen was PBMCs, taken before or after stereotactic body radiation therapy (not recorded which). This receptor was taken from a donor of 50 years or more with non-small cell lung cancer. CDR3 region: CASSTQGAIAGAGGKQYF. The CDR3, as DNA: TGTGCCAGCAGTACACAGGGGGCTATAGCGGGGGCAGGAGGTAAGCAGTATTTT.